The 12 T cell receptor beta chains listed next were all sequenced from one sample in a study of tumour-infiltrating T cells in Burkitt lymphoma. Some clones are missing from TCRdb's copy, which holds only in-frame ones; the method was immunoSEQ multiplex PCR. The sample comprises roughly 4,200 clones, 11% to 15% of which are singletons, and 21% rests with the top ten. Material for sequencing was tumor tissue. These receptors all come from a human donor with Burkitt lymphoma.

The rearrangement joins TRBV4-1 to TRBJ1-1; weak D call: TRBD1 (5 bases). There are 12 residues in the CDR3. Germline V gene lookup returns CDR1 MGHRA and CDR2 YSYEKL. The V end lost 0 bases, the J end lost 11 bases, and 10 bases lay between the germline ends. CDR3 region: CASSQDVGTAFF. The CDR3 nucleotides are TGCGCCAGCAGCCAAGATGTCGGGACGGCTTTCTTT.

The chain has TRBV7-9 and TRBJ1-2, with D unresolved. Germline CDR1 and CDR2: SEHNR and FQNEAQ (reference sequence). The CDR3 length is 12 residues. Trimming stripped 1 base from V and 8 bases from J, with 8 bases between. The chain's CDR3 is CASSLGWVGYTF. The CDR3 DNA reads as TGTGCCAGCAGCTTAGGATGGGTCGGCTACACCTTC.

The gene calls are TRBV5-6 and TRBJ1-2; TRBD1 matches 10 bases. Per the germline V gene, CDR1 is SGHDT and CDR2 is YYEEEE. V lost 4 bases, J lost 4 bases, and 4 bases stayed unmatched. The CDR3 extends over 14 amino acids. The CDR3 sequence is CASSPGTGVYGYTF. DNA of the CDR3: TGTGCCAGCAGCCCAGGGACAGGGGTCTATGGCTACACCTTC.

This clone was observed a handful of times. The rearrangement joins TRBV18 to TRBJ2-3; D remains unclear. CDR3 length: 12 residues. Trimming shortened V by 1 base and J by 4 bases, and 3 bases separated the two germline ends. CDR1 and CDR2 (germline): KGHSH, LQKENI. This chain's CDR3 is CASSPLADTQYF. In DNA, the CDR3 is TGTGCCAGCTCACCACTAGCAGATACGCAGTATTTT.

This clone appeared a few times. The V and J genes are TRBV18 and TRBJ1-5, with D possibly TRBD1 on 5 matching bases. Trimming took off 3 bases at V and 3 bases at J, with 9 bases between the two ends. Germline CDR1 is KGHSH and CDR2 is LQKENI. This CDR3 is 14 amino acids long. CDR3 sequence reads: CASSPQGPNQPQHF. CDR3 DNA sequence: TGTGCCAGCTCACCCCAGGGCCCCAATCAGCCCCAGCATTTT.

The chain joins TRBV6-1 to TRBJ1-1; D gene uncertain. Trimming took off 7 bases at V and 3 bases at J, with 18 bases between the two ends. The CDR3 is 15 amino acids. Germline loops: CDR1 MNHNS, CDR2 SASEGT. The CDR3 spells CASTSWQFQYTEAFF. The CDR3 DNA sequence: TGTGCCAGCACCTCCTGGCAGTTCCAGTACACTGAAGCTTTCTTT.

The chain is built from TRBV27 and TRBJ2-1; no definite D call. V was clipped by 5 bases and J by 0 bases, with 11 bases between them. The germline CDR1 and CDR2 sequences are MNHEY and SMNVEV (reference sequence). This CDR3 is 15 amino acids long. The CDR3 reads CASSIRVSSYNEQFF. In DNA, the CDR3 is TGTGCCAGCAGTATCCGGGTGAGCTCCTACAATGAGCAGTTCTTC.

This clone was found a few times. This sequence joins TRBV5-1 and TRBJ2-1; D is possibly TRBD2 (5 bases). The V gene lost 6 bases and the J gene lost 6 bases, with 19 bases spanning the gap. CDR1 and CDR2 from the germline V gene are SGHRS and YFSETQ. The CDR3 is 15 residues long. The CDR3 region has the DNA TGCGCCAGCAACCCCCTCGGGCGGGCGACCAATGAGCAGTTCTTC. Protein: CASNPLGRATNEQFF.

This chain links TRBV7-8 with TRBJ2-5, with TRBD2 identical over 9 bases. The CDR3 consists of 15 residues. The germline V gene encodes CDR1 SGHVS and CDR2 FQNEAQ. V was clipped by 2 bases and J by 4 bases; unmatched bases: 5. The CDR3 bases are TGTGCCAGCAGCTTAAGTGGCGGGAGGGCAGAGACCCAGTACTTC. This sequence encodes CASSLSGGRAETQYF.

This clone was seen a few times. The chain combines TRBV29-1 with TRBJ2-1; 7 bases map to TRBD1. This CDR3 has 15 amino acids. CDR1 is SQVTM and CDR2 is ANQGSEA in the germline V gene. Trimming took 4 bases from V and 4 from J; bases not matched to a gene: 10. The CDR3 region has the DNA TGCAGCGTTGTCGTGACAGGGAGAGGGTACAATGAGCAGTTCTTC. As protein: CSVVVTGRGYNEQFF.

This clone was picked up a small number of times. V is TRBV15 and J is TRBJ2-1, with TRBD1 matching over 7 bases. CDR1 LNHNV and CDR2 YYDKDF come from the germline V gene (reference sequence). The V gene end was trimmed by 4 bases and the J gene end by 9 bases; junction bases not matched to a gene: 9. This CDR3 is built from 14 residues. CDR3 sequence: CATSKDTRQGEQFF. CDR3 in DNA: TGTGCCACCAGCAAGGATACAAGACAGGGTGAGCAGTTCTTC.

CDR3 sequence reads: CSVEGGTGNTEAFF. The CDR3 region has the DNA TGCAGCGTTGAAGGTGGGACAGGGAACACTGAAGCTTTCTTT. The chain couples TRBV29-1 to TRBJ1-1, with 8 positions matching TRBD1. The CDR3 spans 14 residues. V lost 1 base, J lost 1 base, and 2 bases stayed unmatched. Germline CDR1 and CDR2: SQVTM and ANQGSEA. The variable domain in full, completed from reference TRBV29-1 and TRBJ1-1, reads SAVISQKPSRDICQRGTSLTIQCQVDSQVTMMFWYRQQPGQSLTLIATANQGSEATYESGFVIDKFPISRPNLTFSTLTVSNMSPEDSSIYLCSVEGGTGNTEAFFGQGTRLTVV.